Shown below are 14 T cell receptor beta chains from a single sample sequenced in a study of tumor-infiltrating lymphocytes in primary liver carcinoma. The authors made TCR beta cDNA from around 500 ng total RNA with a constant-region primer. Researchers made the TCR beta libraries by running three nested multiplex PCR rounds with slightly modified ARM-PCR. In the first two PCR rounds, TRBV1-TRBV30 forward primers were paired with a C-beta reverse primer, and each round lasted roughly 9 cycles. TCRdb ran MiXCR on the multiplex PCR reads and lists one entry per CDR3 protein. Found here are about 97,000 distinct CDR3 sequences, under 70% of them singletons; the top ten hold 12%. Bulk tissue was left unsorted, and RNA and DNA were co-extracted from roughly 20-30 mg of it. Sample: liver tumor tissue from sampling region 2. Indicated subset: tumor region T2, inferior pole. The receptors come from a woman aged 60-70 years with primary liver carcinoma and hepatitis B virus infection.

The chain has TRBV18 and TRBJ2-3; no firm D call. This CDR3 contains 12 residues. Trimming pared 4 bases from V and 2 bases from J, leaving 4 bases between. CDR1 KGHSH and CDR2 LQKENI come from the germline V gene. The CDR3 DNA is TGTGCCAGCTCACTTAACACAGATACGCAGTATTTT. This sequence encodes CASSLNTDTQYF. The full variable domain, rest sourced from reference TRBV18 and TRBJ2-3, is NAGVMQNPRHLVRRRGQEARLRCSPMKGHSHVYWYRQLPEEGLKFMVYLQKENIIDESGMPKERFSAEFPKEGPSILRIQQVVRGDSAAYFCASSLNTDTQYFGPGTRLTVL.

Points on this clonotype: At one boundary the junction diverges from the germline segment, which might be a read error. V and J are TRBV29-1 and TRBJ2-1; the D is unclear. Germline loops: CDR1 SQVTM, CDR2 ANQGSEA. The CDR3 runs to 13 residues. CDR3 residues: CSVELSSYNERFF. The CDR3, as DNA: TGCAGCGTTGAGTTGAGTTCCTACAATGAGCGGTTCTTC.

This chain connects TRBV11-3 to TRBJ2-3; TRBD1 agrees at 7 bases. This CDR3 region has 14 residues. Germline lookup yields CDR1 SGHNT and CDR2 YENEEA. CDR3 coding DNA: TGTGTAAGCAGCCATCGGACAGGCAAAGATACGCAGTATTTT. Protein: CVSSHRTGKDTQYF. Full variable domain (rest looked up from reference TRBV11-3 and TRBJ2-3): EAGVVQSPRYKIIEKKQPVAFWCNPISGHNTLYWYLQNLGQGPELLIRYENEEAVDDSQLPKDRFSAERLKGVDSTLKIQPAELGDSAVYLCVSSHRTGKDTQYFGPGTRLTVL.

The CDR3 protein is CASSSRGGQGPQYF. In DNA form, the CDR3 reads TGTGCCAGCAGCTCTAGGGGGGGGCAGGGGCCCCAGTACTTC. This rearrangement joins TRBV7-3 to TRBJ2-5, with TRBD2 as a possible D gene (7 bases). V was shortened by 4 bases and J by 9 bases, with 18 bases between the two germline ends. This CDR3 has 14 residues. Germline V lookup: CDR1 SGHTA, CDR2 FQGTGA.

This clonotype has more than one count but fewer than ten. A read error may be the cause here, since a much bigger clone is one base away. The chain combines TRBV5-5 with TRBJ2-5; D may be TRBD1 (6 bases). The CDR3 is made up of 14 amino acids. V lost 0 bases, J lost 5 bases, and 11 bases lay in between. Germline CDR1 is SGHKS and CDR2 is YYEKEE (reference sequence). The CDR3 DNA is TGTGCCAGCAGCTTGGGGCAGGGGATGGAGACCCAGTACTTC. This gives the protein CASSLGQGMETQYF.

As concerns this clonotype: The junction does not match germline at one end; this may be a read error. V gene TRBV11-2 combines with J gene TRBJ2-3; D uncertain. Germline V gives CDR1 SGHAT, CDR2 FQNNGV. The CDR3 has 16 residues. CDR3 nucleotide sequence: TGTGTCAGCACCTTAGCCGGGCAGGCGATCACAGATACGCAGTATTTT. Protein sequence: CVSTLAGQAITDTQYF.

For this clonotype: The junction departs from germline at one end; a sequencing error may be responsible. The CDR3 protein is CASSLGLESRETQYF. CDR3 in DNA: TGTGCCAGCAGCTTGGGGCTGGAATCGCGAGAGACCCAGTATTTC. The genes are TRBV11-2 and TRBJ2-5, with D perhaps TRBD1 (5 bases). This CDR3 spans 15 amino acids. CDR1 SGHAT and CDR2 FQNNGV come from the germline V gene. The full variable domain, rest sourced from reference TRBV11-2 and TRBJ2-5, is EAGVAQSPRYKIIEKRQSVAFWCNPISGHATLYWYQQILGQGPKLLIQFQNNGVVDDSQLPKDRFSAERLKGVDSTLKIQPAKLEDSAVYLCASSLGLESRETQYFGPGTRLLVL.

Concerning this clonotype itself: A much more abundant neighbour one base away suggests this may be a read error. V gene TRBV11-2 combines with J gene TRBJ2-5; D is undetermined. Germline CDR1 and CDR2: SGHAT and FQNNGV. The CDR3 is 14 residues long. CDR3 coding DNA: TGTTCCAGCAGCTTAGTTCGCCTGTCAGAGACCCAGTACTTC. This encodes CSSSLVRLSETQYF.

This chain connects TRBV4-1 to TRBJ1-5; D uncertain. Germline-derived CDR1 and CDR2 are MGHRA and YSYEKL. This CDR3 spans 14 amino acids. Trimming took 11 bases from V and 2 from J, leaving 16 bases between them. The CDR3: CACNQGGGNQPQHF. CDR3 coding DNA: TGCGCCTGCAACCAAGGTGGGGGCAATCAGCCCCAGCATTTT.

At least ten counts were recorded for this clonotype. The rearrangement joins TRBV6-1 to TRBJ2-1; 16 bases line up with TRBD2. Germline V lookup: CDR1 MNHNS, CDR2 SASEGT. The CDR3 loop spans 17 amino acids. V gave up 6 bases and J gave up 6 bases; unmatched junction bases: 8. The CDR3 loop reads CASSYGTSGRASNEQFF. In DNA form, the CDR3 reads TGTGCCAGCAGCTACGGGACTAGCGGGAGGGCGTCCAATGAGCAGTTCTTC.

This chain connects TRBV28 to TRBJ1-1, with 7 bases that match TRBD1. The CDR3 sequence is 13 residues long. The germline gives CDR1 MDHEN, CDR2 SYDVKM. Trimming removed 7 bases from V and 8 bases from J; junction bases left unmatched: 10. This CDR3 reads CASNTGVDVEAFF. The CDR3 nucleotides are TGTGCCAGCAATACAGGGGTCGACGTCGAAGCTTTCTTT.

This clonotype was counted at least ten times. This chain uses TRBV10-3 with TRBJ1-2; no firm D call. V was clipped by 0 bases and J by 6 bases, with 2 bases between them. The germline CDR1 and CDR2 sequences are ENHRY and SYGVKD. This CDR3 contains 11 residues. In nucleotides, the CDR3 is TGTGCCATCAGTGAGTCCGATGGCTACACCTTC. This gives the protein CAISESDGYTF.

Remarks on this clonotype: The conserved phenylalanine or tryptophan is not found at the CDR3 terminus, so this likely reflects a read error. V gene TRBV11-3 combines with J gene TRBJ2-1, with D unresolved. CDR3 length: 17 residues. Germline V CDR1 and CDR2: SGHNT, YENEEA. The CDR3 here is CASGLGFGELSYNEQFL. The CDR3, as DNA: TGTGCCAGCGGCTTAGGGTTCGGCGAGCTTTCCTACAATGAGCAGTTCCTC.

CDR3 bases: TGTGCCAGCACTCCCCGTATAGGTGCCACTGAAGCTTTCTTT. Encoded protein: CASTPRIGATEAFF. The chain combines TRBV12-3 or TRBV12-4 with TRBJ1-1; D is unclear. The V gene lost 7 bases and the J gene lost 4 bases, with 16 bases spanning the gap. This CDR3 is built from 14 residues.